These T cell receptor beta chains were read from a single sample in a study of neurological immune-mediated disorders. Each CDR3 protein gets one entry after TCRdb re-called the 5' RACE reads with MiXCR. This table has tens of thousands of distinct CDR3 sequences, approximately 5% appearing once. Material: PBMCs. The receptors were gathered from a young woman with multiple sclerosis. Both conserved end residues are part of each CDR3. D genes are given only for firm matches. Size values are once, few and many counts, or a class for expanded clones, and some rows have none.

v_call: TRBV5-1
d_call: TRBD2
clone_size: many
j_call: TRBJ2-6
cdr3_aa: CASSLVAGSSGANVLTF
cdr3_nt: TGCGCCAGCAGCTTGGTAGCGGGGAGTTCTGGGGCCAACGTCCTGACTTTC

v_call: TRBV5-1
d_call: TRBD2
clone_size: many
j_call: TRBJ2-3
cdr3_aa: CASSSGGWKDTQYF
cdr3_nt: TGCGCCAGCAGCTCCGGGGGGTGGAAAGATACGCAGTATTTT

v_call: TRBV7-2
d_call: .
clone_size: many
j_call: TRBJ2-2
cdr3_aa: CASSLAAGAYTGELFF
cdr3_nt: TGTGCCAGCAGCTTAGCGGCGGGGGCCTACACCGGGGAGCTGTTTTTT

v_call: TRBV3-1
d_call: TRBD2
clone_size: many
j_call: TRBJ2-7
cdr3_aa: CASSQADGSGAYF
cdr3_nt: TGTGCCAGCAGCCAAGCTGACGGTAGCGGGGCCTACTTC

v_call: TRBV7-9
d_call: .
clone_size: few
j_call: TRBJ2-7
cdr3_aa: CASSPQAAYEQYF
cdr3_nt: TGTGCCAGCAGCCCCCAGGCGGCCTACGAGCAGTACTTC

v_call: TRBV6-5
d_call: .
clone_size: many
j_call: TRBJ1-5
cdr3_aa: CASSYLGAQHF
cdr3_nt: TGTGCCAGCAGTTACCTCGGAGCCCAGCATTTT

v_call: TRBV5-5
d_call: .
clone_size: few
j_call: TRBJ2-3
cdr3_aa: CASSLGWTQDTQYF
cdr3_nt: TGTGCCAGCAGCTTGGGGTGGACCCAGGATACGCAGTATTTT

v_call: TRBV5-1
d_call: .
clone_size: many
j_call: TRBJ2-5
cdr3_aa: CASSLRTLTSLRTQYF
cdr3_nt: TGCGCCAGCAGCTTAAGGACCCTAACCTCTCTCAGGACCCAGTACTTC

v_call: TRBV5-1
d_call: .
clone_size: .
j_call: TRBJ2-1
cdr3_aa: CASSLNSAGNEQFF
cdr3_nt: TGCGCCAGCAGCTTGAATAGCGCTGGCAATGAGCAGTTCTTC

v_call: TRBV20-1
d_call: TRBD1
clone_size: .
j_call: TRBJ1-1
cdr3_aa: CSARGTGPIEAFF
cdr3_nt: TGCAGTGCTCGGGGGACAGGGCCGATTGAAGCTTTCTTT

v_call: TRBV7-8
d_call: TRBD1
clone_size: many
j_call: TRBJ1-5
cdr3_aa: CASSADRGLSNQPQHF
cdr3_nt: TGTGCCAGCAGTGCCGACAGGGGGCTAAGCAATCAGCCCCAGCATTTT

v_call: TRBV5-1
d_call: .
clone_size: .
j_call: TRBJ2-3
cdr3_aa: CASSSSPDTQYF
cdr3_nt: TGCGCCAGCAGCTCTTCCCCGGATACGCAGTATTTT

v_call: TRBV7-8
d_call: .
clone_size: many
j_call: TRBJ1-4
cdr3_aa: CASSFQGGRIEEKLFF
cdr3_nt: TGTGCCAGCAGCTTTCAAGGGGGGCGCATTGAAGAAAAACTGTTTTTT

v_call: TRBV5-6
d_call: TRBD1
clone_size: many
j_call: TRBJ1-1
cdr3_aa: CASSVVGQGANTEAFF
cdr3_nt: TGTGCCAGCAGCGTTGTGGGACAGGGGGCGAACACTGAAGCTTTCTTT

v_call: TRBV15
d_call: .
clone_size: .
j_call: TRBJ1-4
cdr3_aa: CATSRDLDDEKLFF
cdr3_nt: TGTGCCACCAGCAGAGATCTCGATGATGAAAAACTGTTTTTT

v_call: TRBV11-2
d_call: TRBD1
clone_size: many
j_call: TRBJ2-7
cdr3_aa: CASSLLGTGPYYEQYF
cdr3_nt: TGTGCCAGCAGCTTACTTGGGACAGGGCCGTACTACGAGCAGTACTTC

v_call: TRBV20-1
d_call: .
clone_size: many
j_call: TRBJ2-1
cdr3_aa: CSAVEGANEQFF
cdr3_nt: TGCAGTGCCGTGGAGGGTGCCAATGAGCAGTTCTTC

v_call: TRBV5-8
d_call: .
clone_size: many
j_call: TRBJ1-2
cdr3_aa: CASSSGIQRFYGYTF
cdr3_nt: TGTGCCAGCAGCTCTGGGATCCAGAGGTTTTATGGCTACACCTTC

v_call: TRBV9
d_call: .
clone_size: many
j_call: TRBJ1-2
cdr3_aa: CASNGQRATSGYTF
cdr3_nt: TGTGCCAGCAACGGGCAGCGAGCTACCTCTGGCTACACCTTC

v_call: TRBV6-5
d_call: .
clone_size: many
j_call: TRBJ2-3
cdr3_aa: CASSYRDSATDTQYF
cdr3_nt: TGTGCCAGCAGTTACCGGGACTCGGCCACAGATACGCAGTATTTT

v_call: TRBV20-1
d_call: .
clone_size: .
j_call: TRBJ1-2
cdr3_aa: CRALWEGKDYGYTF
cdr3_nt: TGCAGGGCCTTATGGGAGGGGAAGGACTATGGCTACACCTTC